The entry that follows covers one T cell receptor beta chain sequence. The sample originates from a study of blood T cell repertoires in COVID-19. The overall study: COVID-19 samples collected from the United States, Italy and Spain covered acute and convalescent phases. From T cells, B-cell-depleted T cells, or PBMCs came the material, which was cDNA or gDNA.

As processed by the authors: Estimation of nucleated cell counts was performed using reference gene primer amplification. Here immunoSEQ multiplex PCR was the method, and the copy in TCRdb shows in-frame clones only, minus some. The D gene and trimming were derived from the DNA, and the V and J assignments and clone size from that table. The sample has roughly 250,000 clones, more than 75% seen once. The germline V gene encodes CDR1 MNHEY and CDR2 SVGEGT. Between the trimmed V and J ends, which lost 0 bases and 0 bases, there was a span of 12 bases. The CDR3 runs to 16 residues. The V and J genes are TRBV6-2 or TRBV6-3 and TRBJ2-7, with D tentatively TRBD2 (5 bases). Sequencing was performed on peripheral blood. The sequence came from a middle-aged woman who had recovered from COVID-19. CDR3 residues: CASSYSMGRGSYEQYF. Here the CDR3 DNA reads TGTGCCAGCAGTTACTCGATGGGGAGAGGCTCCTACGAGCAGTACTTC.